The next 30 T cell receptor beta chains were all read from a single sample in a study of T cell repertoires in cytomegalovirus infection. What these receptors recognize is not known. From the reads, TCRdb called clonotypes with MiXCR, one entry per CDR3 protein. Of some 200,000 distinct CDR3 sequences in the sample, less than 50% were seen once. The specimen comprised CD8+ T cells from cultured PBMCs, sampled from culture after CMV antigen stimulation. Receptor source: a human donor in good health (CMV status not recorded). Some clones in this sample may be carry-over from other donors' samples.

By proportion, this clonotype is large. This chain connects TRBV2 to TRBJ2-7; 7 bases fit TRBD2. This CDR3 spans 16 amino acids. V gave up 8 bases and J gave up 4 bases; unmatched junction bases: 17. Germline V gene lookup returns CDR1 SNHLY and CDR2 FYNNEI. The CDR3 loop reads CASHGTSAPYRYEQYF. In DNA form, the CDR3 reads TGTGCCAGCCACGGAACTAGCGCTCCATACCGGTACGAGCAGTACTTC.

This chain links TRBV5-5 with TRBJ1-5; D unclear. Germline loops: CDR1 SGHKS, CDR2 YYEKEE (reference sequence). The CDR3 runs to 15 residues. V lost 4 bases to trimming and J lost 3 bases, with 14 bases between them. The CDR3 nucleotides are TGTGCCAGCAGCCCCACTGGGAACCTCAATCAGCCCCAGCATTTT. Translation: CASSPTGNLNQPQHF. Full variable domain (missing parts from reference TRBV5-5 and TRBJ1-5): DAGVTQSPTHLIKTRGQQVTLRCSPISGHKSVSWYQQVLGQGPQFIFQYYEKEERGRGNFPDRFSARQFPNYSSELNVNALLLGDSALYLCASSPTGNLNQPQHFGDGTRLSIL.

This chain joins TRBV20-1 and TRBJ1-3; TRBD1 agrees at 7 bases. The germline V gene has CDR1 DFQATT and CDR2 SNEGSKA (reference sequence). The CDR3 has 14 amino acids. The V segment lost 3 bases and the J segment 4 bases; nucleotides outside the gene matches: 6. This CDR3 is CSASGQDLGNTIYF. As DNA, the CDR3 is TGCAGTGCTAGCGGACAGGACTTAGGAAACACCATATATTTT.

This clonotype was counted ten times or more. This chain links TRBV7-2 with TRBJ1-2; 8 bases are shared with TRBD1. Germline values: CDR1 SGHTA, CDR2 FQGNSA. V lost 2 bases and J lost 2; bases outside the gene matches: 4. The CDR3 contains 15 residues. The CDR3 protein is CASSLHRTGNYGYTF. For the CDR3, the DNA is TGTGCCAGCAGCTTACATAGGACAGGGAACTATGGCTACACCTTC. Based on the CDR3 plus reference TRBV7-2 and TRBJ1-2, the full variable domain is GAGVSQSPSNKVTEKGKDVELRCDPISGHTALYWYRQSLGQGLEFLIYFQGNSAPDKSGLPSDRFSAERTGGSVSTLTIQRTQQEDSAVYLCASSLHRTGNYGYTFGSGTRLTVV.

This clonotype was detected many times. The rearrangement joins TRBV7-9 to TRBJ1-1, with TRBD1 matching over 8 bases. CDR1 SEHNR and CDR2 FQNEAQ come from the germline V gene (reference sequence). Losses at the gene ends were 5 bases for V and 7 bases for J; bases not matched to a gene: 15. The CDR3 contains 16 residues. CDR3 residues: CASSPWTGPIPFEAFF. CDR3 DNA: TGTGCCAGCAGCCCCTGGACAGGGCCGATTCCGTTTGAAGCTTTCTTT.

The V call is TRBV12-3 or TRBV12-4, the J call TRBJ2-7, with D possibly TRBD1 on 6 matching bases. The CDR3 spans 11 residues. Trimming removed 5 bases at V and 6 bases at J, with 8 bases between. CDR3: CASSGGPEQYF. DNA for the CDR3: TGTGCCAGCAGTGGGGGCCCCGAGCAGTACTTC.

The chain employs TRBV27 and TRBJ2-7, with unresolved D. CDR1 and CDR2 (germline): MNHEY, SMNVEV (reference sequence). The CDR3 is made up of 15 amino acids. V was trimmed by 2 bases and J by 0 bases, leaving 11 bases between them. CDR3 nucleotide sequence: TGTGCCAGCAGTTTAGGAGCAGATCCCTCCTACGAGCAGTACTTC. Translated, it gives CASSLGADPSYEQYF.

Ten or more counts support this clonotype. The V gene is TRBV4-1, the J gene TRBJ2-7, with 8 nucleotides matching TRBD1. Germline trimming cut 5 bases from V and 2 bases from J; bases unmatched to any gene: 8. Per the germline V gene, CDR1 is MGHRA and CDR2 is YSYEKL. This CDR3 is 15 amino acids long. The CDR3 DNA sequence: TGCGCCAGCAGCGAACTTGGACAGGGCCCCTACGAGCAGTACTTC. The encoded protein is CASSELGQGPYEQYF.

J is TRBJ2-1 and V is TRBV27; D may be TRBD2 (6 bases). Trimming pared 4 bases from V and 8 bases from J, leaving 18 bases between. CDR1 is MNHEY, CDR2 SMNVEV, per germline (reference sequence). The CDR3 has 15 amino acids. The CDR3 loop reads CASSYVGGLWDEQFF. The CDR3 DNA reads TGTGCCAGCAGTTACGTGGGAGGTTTGTGGGATGAGCAGTTCTTC.

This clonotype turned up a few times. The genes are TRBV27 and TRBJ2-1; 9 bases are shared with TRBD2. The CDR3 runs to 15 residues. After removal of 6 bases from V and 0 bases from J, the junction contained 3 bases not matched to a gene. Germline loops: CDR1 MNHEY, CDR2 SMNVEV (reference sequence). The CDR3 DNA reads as TGTGCCAGCAGGAGCGGGGGGAGCTCCTACAATGAGCAGTTCTTC. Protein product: CASRSGGSSYNEQFF.

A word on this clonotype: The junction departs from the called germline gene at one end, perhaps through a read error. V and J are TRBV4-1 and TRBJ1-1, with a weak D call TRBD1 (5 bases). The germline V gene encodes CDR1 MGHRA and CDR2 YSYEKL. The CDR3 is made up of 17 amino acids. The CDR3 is CARSQPVMEGWNTEAFF. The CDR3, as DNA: TGCGCCAGAAGCCAACCCGTTATGGAGGGGTGGAACACTGAAGCTTTCTTT.

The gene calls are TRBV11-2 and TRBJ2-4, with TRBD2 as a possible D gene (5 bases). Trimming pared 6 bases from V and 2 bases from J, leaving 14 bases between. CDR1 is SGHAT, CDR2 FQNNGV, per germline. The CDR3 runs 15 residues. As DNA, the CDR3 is TGTGCCAGCAGGCCGGGGAGTTCGTCCAAAAACATTCAGTACTTC. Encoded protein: CASRPGSSSKNIQYF.

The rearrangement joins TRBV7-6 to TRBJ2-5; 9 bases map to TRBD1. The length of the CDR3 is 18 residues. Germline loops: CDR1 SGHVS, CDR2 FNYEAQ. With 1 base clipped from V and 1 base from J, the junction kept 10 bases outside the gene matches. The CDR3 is CASSLDGLGTGLQETQYF. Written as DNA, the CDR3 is TGTGCCAGCAGCTTAGACGGTCTTGGGACAGGGCTCCAAGAGACCCAGTACTTC.

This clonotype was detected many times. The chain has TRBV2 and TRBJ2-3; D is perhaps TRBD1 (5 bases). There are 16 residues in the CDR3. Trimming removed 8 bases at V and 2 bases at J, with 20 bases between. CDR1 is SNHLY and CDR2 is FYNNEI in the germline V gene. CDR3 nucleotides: TGTGCCAGCCCTCCTGGGGCTGATTCTCCCACAGATACGCAGTATTTT. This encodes CASPPGADSPTDTQYF.

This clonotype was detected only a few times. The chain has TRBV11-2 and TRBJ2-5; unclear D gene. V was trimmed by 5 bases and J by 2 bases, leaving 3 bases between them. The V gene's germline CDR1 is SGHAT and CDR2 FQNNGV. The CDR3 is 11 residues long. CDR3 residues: CASSTQETQYF. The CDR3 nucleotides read TGTGCCAGCAGCACTCAAGAGACCCAGTACTTC.

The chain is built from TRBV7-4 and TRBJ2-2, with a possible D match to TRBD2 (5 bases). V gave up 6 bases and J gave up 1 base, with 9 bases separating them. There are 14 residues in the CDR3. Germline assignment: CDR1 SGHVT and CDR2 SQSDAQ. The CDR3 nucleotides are TGTGCCAGCAGAATCGGACTGAACACCGGGGAGCTGTTTTTT. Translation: CASRIGLNTGELFF. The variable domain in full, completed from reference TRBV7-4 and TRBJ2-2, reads GAGVSQSPRYKVAKRGRDVALRCDSISGHVTLYWYRQTLGQGSEVLTYSQSDAQRDKSGRPSGRFSAERPERSVSTLKIQRTEQGDSAVYLCASRIGLNTGELFFGEGSRLTVL.

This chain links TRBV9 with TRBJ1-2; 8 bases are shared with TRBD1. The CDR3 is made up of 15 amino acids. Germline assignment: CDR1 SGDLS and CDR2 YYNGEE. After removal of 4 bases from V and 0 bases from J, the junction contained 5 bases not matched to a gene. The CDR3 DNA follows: TGTGCCAGCAGCCCTGGGACAGGCCCTAACTATGGCTACACCTTC. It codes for CASSPGTGPNYGYTF.

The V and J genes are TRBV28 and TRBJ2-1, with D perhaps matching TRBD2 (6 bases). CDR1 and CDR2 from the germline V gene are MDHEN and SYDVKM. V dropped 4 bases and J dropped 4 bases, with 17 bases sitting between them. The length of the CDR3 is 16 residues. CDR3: CASSYSSVKRYNEQFF. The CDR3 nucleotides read TGTGCCAGCAGTTACTCTAGCGTTAAGAGGTACAATGAGCAGTTCTTC.

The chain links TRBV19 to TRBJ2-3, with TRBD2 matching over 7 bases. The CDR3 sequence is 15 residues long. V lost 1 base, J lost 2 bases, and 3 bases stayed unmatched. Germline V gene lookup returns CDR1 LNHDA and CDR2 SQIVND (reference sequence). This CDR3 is CASSIASGITDTQYF. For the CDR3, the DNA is TGTGCCAGTAGTATAGCTAGCGGTATCACAGATACGCAGTATTTT.

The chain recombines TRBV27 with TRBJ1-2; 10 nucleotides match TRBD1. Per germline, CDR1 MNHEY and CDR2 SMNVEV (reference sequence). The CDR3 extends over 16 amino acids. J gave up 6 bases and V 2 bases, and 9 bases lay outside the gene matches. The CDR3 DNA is TGTGCCAGCAGTTTAACCGGGACAGGGGATGGGCATGGCTACACCTTC. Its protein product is CASSLTGTGDGHGYTF.

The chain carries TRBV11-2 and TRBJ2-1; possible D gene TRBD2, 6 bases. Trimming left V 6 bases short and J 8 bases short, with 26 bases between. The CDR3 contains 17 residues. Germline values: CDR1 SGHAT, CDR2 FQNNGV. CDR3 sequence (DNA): TGTGCCAGCAGATTTACTAGCCCGGGTCCAAGGATGGATGAGCAGTTCTTC. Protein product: CASRFTSPGPRMDEQFF.

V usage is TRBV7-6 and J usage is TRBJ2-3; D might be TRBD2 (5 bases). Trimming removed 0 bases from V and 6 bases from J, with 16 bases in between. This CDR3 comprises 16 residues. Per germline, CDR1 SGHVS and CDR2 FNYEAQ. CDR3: CASSLAPADSFDTQYF. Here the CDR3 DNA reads TGTGCCAGCAGCTTAGCCCCGGCGGACTCTTTCGATACGCAGTATTTT.

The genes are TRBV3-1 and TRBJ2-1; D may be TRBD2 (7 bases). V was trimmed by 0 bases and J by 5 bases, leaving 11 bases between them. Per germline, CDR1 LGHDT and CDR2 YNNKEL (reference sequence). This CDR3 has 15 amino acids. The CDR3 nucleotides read TGTGCCAGCAGCCAAGACGGGCGGGGGCACAATGAGCAGTTCTTC. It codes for CASSQDGRGHNEQFF.

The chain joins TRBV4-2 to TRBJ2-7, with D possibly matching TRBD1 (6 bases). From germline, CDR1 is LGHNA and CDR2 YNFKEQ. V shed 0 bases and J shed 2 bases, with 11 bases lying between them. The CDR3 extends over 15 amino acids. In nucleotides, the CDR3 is TGTGCCAGCAGCCAAGAGGCACAGGGAGCCTACGAGCAGTACTTC. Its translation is CASSQEAQGAYEQYF.

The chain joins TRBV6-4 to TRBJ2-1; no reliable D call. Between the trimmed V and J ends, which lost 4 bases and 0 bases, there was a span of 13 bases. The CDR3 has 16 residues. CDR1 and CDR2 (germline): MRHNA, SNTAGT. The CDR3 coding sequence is TGTGCCAGCAGTGGGGTCGAGGTTAGCTCCTACAATGAGCAGTTCTTC. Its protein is CASSGVEVSSYNEQFF.

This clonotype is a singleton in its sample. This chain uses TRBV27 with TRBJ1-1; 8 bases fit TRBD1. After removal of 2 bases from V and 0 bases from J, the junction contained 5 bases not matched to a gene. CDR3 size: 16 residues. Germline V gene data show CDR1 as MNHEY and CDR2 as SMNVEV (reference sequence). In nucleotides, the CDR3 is TGTGCCAGCAGTTTACTCGGGACAGGAGTGAACACTGAAGCTTTCTTT. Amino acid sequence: CASSLLGTGVNTEAFF.

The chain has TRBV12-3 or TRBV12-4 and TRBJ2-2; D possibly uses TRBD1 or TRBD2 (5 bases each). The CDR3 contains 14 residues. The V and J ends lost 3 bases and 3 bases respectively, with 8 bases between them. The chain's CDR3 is CASSFVGDTGELFF. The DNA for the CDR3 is TGTGCCAGCAGTTTCGTGGGGGACACCGGGGAGCTGTTTTTT.

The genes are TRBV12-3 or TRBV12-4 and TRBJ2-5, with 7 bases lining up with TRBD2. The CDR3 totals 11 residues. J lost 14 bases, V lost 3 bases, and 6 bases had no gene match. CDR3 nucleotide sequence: TGTGCCAGCAGTTTTAGCGGGCACACCTACTTC. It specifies CASSFSGHTYF.

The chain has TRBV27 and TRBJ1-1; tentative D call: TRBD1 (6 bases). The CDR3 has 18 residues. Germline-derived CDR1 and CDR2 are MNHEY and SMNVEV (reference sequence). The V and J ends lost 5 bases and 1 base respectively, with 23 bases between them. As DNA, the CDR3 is TGTGCCAGCAGTGCCCGGTCCGTTTACGGACAGAGGAACACTGAAGCTTTCTTT. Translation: CASSARSVYGQRNTEAFF.

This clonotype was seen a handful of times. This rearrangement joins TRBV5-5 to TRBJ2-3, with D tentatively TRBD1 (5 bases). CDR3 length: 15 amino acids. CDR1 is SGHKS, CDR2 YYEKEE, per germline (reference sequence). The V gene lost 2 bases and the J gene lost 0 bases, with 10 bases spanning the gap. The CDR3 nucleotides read TGTGCCAGCAGCTTCAGGGCCGATAGCACAGATACGCAGTATTTT. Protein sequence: CASSFRADSTDTQYF.